This is a list of T cell receptor beta chains from one sample in a study of blood T cell repertoires in COVID-19. Assay: immunoSEQ multiplex PCR; the TCRdb copy retains only in-frame clones and omits some. The sample includes roughly 140,000 clones, about 86% of them seen just once. The sample comprised peripheral blood. Source of these receptors: a human donor in a cohort sampled during active COVID-19. The CDR3 runs from the conserved cysteine through the conserved F or W. The D gene is left open where the match is weak. For some rows the clone size is stated as once, few or many, or as a class when expanded; others skip it.

J gene	D gene	V gene	clone size	CDR3 protein	CDR3 DNA
TRBJ1-3	NA	TRBV7-2	NA	CASSLDGGYSGNTIYF	TGTGCCAGCAGCTTAGATGGGGGCTACTCTGGAAACACCATATATTTT
TRBJ2-5	TRBD1	TRBV9	NA	CASSIGQGSGETQYF	TGTGCCAGCAGCATCGGACAGGGTAGCGGTGAGACCCAGTACTTC
TRBJ1-5	TRBD1	TRBV7-2	NA	CASSLTGASNQPQHF	TGTGCCAGCAGCTTGACAGGGGCGAGCAATCAGCCCCAGCATTTT
TRBJ2-7	TRBD1	TRBV18	NA	CASSGQGEEQYF	TGTGCCAGCTCCGGACAGGGTGAAGAGCAGTACTTC
TRBJ2-3	TRBD2	TRBV5-1	once	CASTSSGSTDTQYF	TGCGCCAGCACGTCTAGCGGTAGCACAGATACGCAGTATTTT
TRBJ1-2	NA	TRBV10-2	once	CASSVEQVSTHGYTF	TGCGCCAGCAGTGTTGAACAGGTCTCGACCCATGGCTACACCTTC
TRBJ1-1	NA	TRBV2	NA	CASMLDPGHPEAFF	TGTGCCAGCATGCTTGACCCGGGACACCCAGAAGCTTTCTTT
TRBJ2-1	NA	TRBV11-3	once	CASSSSGNSYNEQFF	TGTGCCAGCAGTTCCAGCGGAAACTCCTACAATGAGCAGTTCTTC
TRBJ2-1	TRBD1	TRBV28	NA	CASRAGTGERNEQFF	TGTGCCAGCAGAGCCGGGACAGGGGAGCGCAATGAGCAGTTCTTC
TRBJ1-2	NA	TRBV27	NA	CASRNIGGYTF	TGTGCCAGCAGAAATATCGGGGGCTACACCTTC
TRBJ2-6	NA	TRBV7-9	NA	CASTLGGGGANVLTF	TGTGCCAGCACCCTTGGGGGCGGTGGGGCCAACGTCCTGACTTTC
TRBJ1-4	NA	TRBV7-9	NA	CASSPLQDSYNEKLFF	TGTGCCAGCAGCCCCCTCCAGGACAGCTATAATGAAAAACTGTTTTTT
TRBJ2-3	NA	TRBV20-1	NA	CSAASLDTQYF	TGCAGTGCAGCAAGTCTAGATACGCAGTATTTT
TRBJ1-2	TRBD1	TRBV25-1	NA	CASSVQGNYGYTF	TGTGCCAGCAGTGTACAGGGGAACTATGGCTACACCTTC
TRBJ1-6	NA	TRBV5-4	NA	CASSLYNSPLHF	TGTGCCAGCAGCCTTTATAATTCACCCCTCCACTTT
TRBJ1-1	NA	TRBV5-6	NA	CASSWQGSRVNTEAFF	TGTGCCAGCAGTTGGCAAGGGTCGCGGGTGAACACTGAAGCTTTCTTT
TRBJ2-1	NA	TRBV18	NA	CASSPPGLDRYEQFF	TGTGCCAGCTCACCACCCGGACTGGATCGATATGAGCAGTTCTTC
TRBJ1-2	NA	TRBV27	NA	CASSLYGWGGAADGYTF	TGTGCCAGCAGTTTATATGGGTGGGGGGGCGCGGCGGATGGCTACACCTTC
TRBJ2-5	TRBD2	TRBV5-1	NA	CASSTRTSGQETQYF	TGCGCCAGCAGCACACGTACTAGCGGCCAAGAGACCCAGTACTTC
TRBJ2-5	TRBD2	TRBV29-1	NA	CSFSGGLKETQYF	TGCAGTTTTAGCGGGGGGCTCAAAGAGACCCAGTACTTC
TRBJ1-5	NA	TRBV13	NA	CASSLAGQPGFSNQPQHF	TGTGCCAGCAGCTTAGCTGGGCAGCCAGGTTTCAGCAATCAGCCCCAGCATTTT
TRBJ1-5	NA	TRBV18	NA	CASSITGTGQPQHF	TGTGCCAGCTCAATAACAGGGACGGGGCAGCCCCAGCATTTT
TRBJ1-2	NA	TRBV6-4	NA	CASSDREGTIRGYTF	TGTGCCAGCAGTGACAGGGAGGGCACTATTAGGGGCTACACCTTC
TRBJ1-6	TRBD1	TRBV5-4	NA	CASSLGGTVGYNSPLHF	TGTGCCAGCAGCTTAGGGGGGACAGTGGGATATAATTCACCCCTCCACTTT